What follows are 4 T cell receptor beta chains derived from one specimen sequenced in a study of blood T cell repertoires in COVID-19. Assay: immunoSEQ multiplex PCR; the TCRdb copy retains only in-frame clones and omits some. The sample has 300,000 to 400,000 clones; more than 85% are singletons. Sequenced sample: PBMCs or T cells enriched from blood (not recorded which). These receptors were taken from a woman in her 30s who had recovered from COVID-19.

This clone was detected once. The V and J genes are TRBV4-1 and TRBJ2-3; D is possibly TRBD1 (6 bases). V lost 3 bases and J lost 6, with 10 bases in between. Germline V gene data show CDR1 as MGHRA and CDR2 as YSYEKL. CDR3 size: 13 residues. The CDR3 loop is CASSHNREDTQYF. CDR3 sequence (DNA): TGCGCCAGCAGCCATAACAGGGAGGATACGCAGTATTTT.

The rearrangement uses TRBV28 and TRBJ2-7; 11 bases align to TRBD2. The V segment lost 8 bases and the J segment 5 bases; nucleotides outside the gene matches: 14. Germline values: CDR1 MDHEN, CDR2 SYDVKM. This CDR3 spans 16 amino acids. CDR3 sequence (DNA): TGTGCCAGCGGTGGGGTAGCGGGGGGGCCGGGCCACGAGCAGTACTTC. Its translation: CASGGVAGGPGHEQYF.

The chain joins TRBV7-9 to TRBJ1-2; D gene uncertain. The germline V gene encodes CDR1 SEHNR and CDR2 FQNEAQ (reference sequence). The CDR3 totals 17 residues. V was trimmed by 3 bases and J by 2 bases, leaving 19 bases between them. In DNA, the CDR3 is TGTGCCAGCAGCTTGTCCCGCCGGCTCGGGGTAAACTATGGCTACACCTTC. Translating it yields CASSLSRRLGVNYGYTF.

The chain uses TRBV13 and TRBJ2-7; tentative D call: TRBD1 (6 bases). Trimming shortened V by 5 bases and J by 0 bases, and 11 bases separated the two germline ends. CDR1 and CDR2 (germline): PRHDT, FYEKMQ (reference sequence). The CDR3 runs 14 residues. CDR3 in amino acids: CASSPRQDSYEQYF. CDR3 coding DNA: TGTGCCAGCAGCCCCCGACAGGACTCCTACGAGCAGTACTTC.